The 7 T cell receptor beta chains below were found in one sample sequenced in a study of shared clonotypes between healthy human individuals. Measured with immunoSEQ multiplex PCR; TCRdb has only the in-frame clones, and not every one. The sample carries about 1.5 million clones, 95% to 99% recorded once. Sequencing was performed on naive CD4+ T cells sorted from blood. Documented subset: CD45RA+ positively selected. The receptors were gathered from a man aged 25-40 years in good health.

The chain recombines TRBV7-8 with TRBJ2-7; D gene uncertain. The CDR3 sequence is 15 residues long. Trimming took 4 bases from V and 2 from J, leaving 15 bases between them. Germline V lookup: CDR1 SGHVS, CDR2 FQNEAQ. In DNA, the CDR3 is TGTGCCAGCAGCTCTTCTCTGGCCCTAACCTACGAGCAGTACTTC. This codes for CASSSSLALTYEQYF.

The J gene is TRBJ2-3, the V gene TRBV5-1; D remains ambiguous. There are 16 residues in the CDR3. V lost 0 bases and J lost 0, with 11 bases in between. CDR1 is SGHRS, CDR2 YFSETQ, per germline. CDR3 region: CASSLAKLASTDTQYF. DNA of the CDR3: TGCGCCAGCAGCTTGGCCAAGCTGGCTAGCACAGATACGCAGTATTTT. The whole variable domain, filled in from reference TRBV5-1 and TRBJ2-3, reads KAGVTQTPRYLIKTRGQQVTLSCSPISGHRSVSWYQQTPGQGLQFLFEYFSETQRNKGNFPGRFSGRQFSNSRSEMNVSTLELGDSALYLCASSLAKLASTDTQYFGPGTRLTVL.

The rearrangement joins TRBV25-1 to TRBJ2-7; D unresolved. This CDR3 is 12 amino acids long. Germline V CDR1 and CDR2: MGHDK, SYGVNS. V was shortened by 1 base and J by 3 bases, with 4 bases between the two germline ends. CDR3 residues: CASSELGYEQYF. The CDR3, as DNA: TGTGCCAGCAGTGAATTGGGCTACGAGCAGTACTTC.

This chain's CDR3 is CASSRRTRLNEQFF. Here the CDR3 DNA reads TGTGCCAGCAGCCGTCGGACTAGGCTCAATGAGCAGTTCTTC. The chain joins TRBV11-1 to TRBJ2-1; 7 bases agree with TRBD2. V was pared by 5 bases and J by 6 bases, with 7 bases of the junction left unmatched. From germline, CDR1 is SGHAT and CDR2 FQDESV (reference sequence). CDR3 size: 14 residues.

This clone was recorded once. The chain combines TRBV27 with TRBJ2-2; D is unresolved. V lost 10 bases and J lost 1, with 16 bases in between. The CDR3 is 15 amino acids. Germline V gives CDR1 MNHEY, CDR2 SMNVEV (reference sequence). The DNA of the CDR3 is TGTGCCACACGCGCCCCCCCTGGGAACACCGGGGAGCTGTTTTTT. This gives the protein CATRAPPGNTGELFF.

Notes on this clone: The same CDR3 arises from other DNA sequences in this sample as well. The chain employs TRBV9 and TRBJ2-1; D tentatively reads TRBD1 or TRBD2 (5 bases each). The CDR3 consists of 15 residues. Trimming removed 7 bases from V and 0 bases from J, with 14 bases in between. Germline V gene sequence: CDR1 SGDLS, CDR2 YYNGEE. This CDR3 reads CASSRGGSSYNEQFF. The DNA of the CDR3 is TGTGCCAGCTCCCGTGGGGGTAGCTCCTACAATGAGCAGTTCTTC.

The V and J genes are TRBV23-1 and TRBJ1-1; D possibly corresponds to TRBD1 (6 bases). TRBV23-1 is noted as an ORF with a role that remains uncertain. The V end was cut by 3 bases, the J end by 4 bases, with 21 bases between. This CDR3 is built from 17 residues. CDR3 nucleotide sequence: TGCGCCAGCAGTCACCCGGGACATCCGAGGGCGAGCACTGAAGCTTTCTTT. It encodes CASSHPGHPRASTEAFF.